The rows below give T cell receptor beta chains drawn from one sample of a study of T cell responses to AZD1222 COVID-19 vaccine. Assay: immunoSEQ multiplex PCR; the TCRdb copy retains only in-frame clones and omits some. Of 150,000 to 170,000 clones in the sample, 86% were seen once. Source: peripheral blood, taken on day 0 of MenACWY control vaccination. These receptors were obtained from an adult in good health. CDR3s include the opening cysteine and the closing phenylalanine or tryptophan. The D gene is left open where the match is weak. Clone size appears in some rows only: once, few, many, or a class for an expanded clone.

TRBJ1-5,NA,TRBD1,TRBV2,CASSEQGLSQPQHF,TGTGCCAGTAGTGAACAGGGGTTGAGTCAGCCCCAGCATTTT
TRBJ2-1,NA,TRBD2,TRBV19,CASSIGQRENNEQFF,TGTGCCAGTAGTATAGGGCAGCGGGAGAACAATGAGCAGTTCTTC
TRBJ2-2,NA,TRBD2,TRBV25-1,CASSEYSAGANTGELFF,TGTGCCAGCAGTGAATATTCGGCGGGGGCGAACACCGGGGAGCTGTTTTTT
TRBJ1-1,NA,NA,TRBV5-1,CASSLTGTTEAFF,TGCGCCAGCAGCCTTACAGGAACCACTGAAGCTTTCTTT
TRBJ1-1,NA,NA,TRBV19,CASSMNTVNTEAFF,TGTGCCAGTAGTATGAACACGGTGAACACTGAAGCTTTCTTT
TRBJ1-1,NA,NA,TRBV7-2,CASSLEGGRTEAFF,TGTGCCAGCAGCTTAGAAGGGGGGAGGACTGAAGCTTTCTTT
TRBJ2-4,NA,NA,TRBV2,CASSEGAKNIQYF,TGTGCCAGCAGTGAAGGGGCCAAAAACATTCAGTACTTC
TRBJ2-7,NA,NA,TRBV6-4,CASRASGTGGYEQYF,TGTGCCAGCAGGGCCTCCGGGACTGGCGGCTACGAGCAGTACTTC
TRBJ2-3,NA,NA,TRBV19,CASKVSSSTDTQYF,TGTGCCAGTAAAGTGTCTAGCAGCACAGATACGCAGTATTTT
TRBJ2-5,once,TRBD1,TRBV5-1,CASSLYGTGVQETQYF,TGCGCCAGCAGCTTGTATGGGACAGGAGTCCAAGAGACCCAGTACTTC
TRBJ1-2,once,NA,TRBV12-3/TRBV12-4,CASSLDRGYTF,TGTGCCAGCAGTTTGGATCGTGGCTACACCTTC
TRBJ2-3,once,NA,TRBV28,CASSPMGLGGSFTDTQYF,TGTGCCAGCAGTCCCATGGGACTAGGGGGCTCCTTTACAGATACGCAGTATTTT
TRBJ1-2,NA,NA,TRBV30,CAWSPWGRSYGYTF,TGTGCCTGGAGTCCTTGGGGGCGAAGCTATGGCTACACCTTC
TRBJ2-7,NA,TRBD2,TRBV6-2/TRBV6-3,CASSSHKGLAGDSYEQYF,TGTGCCAGCAGTTCCCACAAGGGACTAGCGGGAGATAGTTACGAGCAGTACTTC
TRBJ1-1,NA,NA,TRBV7-3,CASSQGTSNTEAFF,TGTGCCAGCAGCCAAGGGACATCCAACACTGAAGCTTTCTTT
TRBJ1-4,few,TRBD1,TRBV5-1,CASSSGGANEKLFF,TGCGCCAGCAGCTCAGGGGGAGCTAATGAAAAACTGTTTTTT
TRBJ1-2,NA,TRBD1,TRBV4-1,CASSQDRGYGYTF,TGCGCCAGCAGCCAAGACAGGGGGTATGGCTACACCTTC
TRBJ1-5,NA,NA,TRBV28,CASHRVSQPQHF,TGTGCCAGTCACAGGGTTTCTCAGCCCCAGCATTTT
TRBJ1-4,NA,NA,TRBV7-8,CASSLRASYGGYRLFF,TGTGCCAGCAGCTTAAGGGCCTCCTATGGGGGGTATAGGCTGTTTTTT
TRBJ1-2,NA,NA,TRBV2,CASSPTAYGYTF,TGTGCCAGCAGTCCGACTGCCTATGGCTACACCTTC
TRBJ1-1,NA,NA,TRBV5-6,CASNLRGREAFF,TGTGCCAGCAACCTGCGGGGCAGGGAGGCTTTCTTT
TRBJ1-1,NA,NA,TRBV28,CASTTGSEAFF,TGTGCCAGCACCACTGGGAGTGAAGCTTTCTTT
TRBJ1-1,NA,TRBD1,TRBV30,CAWTSIGGDSSNEAFF,TGTGCCTGGACCTCCATCGGGGGGGACAGCTCTAATGAAGCTTTCTTT
TRBJ2-2,NA,TRBD2,TRBV13,CASTLEASGVSGELFF,TGTGCCAGCACCCTAGAGGCTAGCGGGGTCTCCGGGGAGCTGTTTTTT
TRBJ2-1,NA,NA,TRBV11-2,CASSYWGSAYNEQFF,TGTGCCAGCAGCTACTGGGGCAGCGCATACAATGAGCAGTTCTTC
TRBJ2-5,once,TRBD2,TRBV9,CASSDGTSGGAGETQYF,TGTGCCAGCAGCGACGGGACTAGCGGGGGGGCCGGGGAGACCCAGTACTTC
TRBJ2-1,NA,TRBD1,TRBV18,CASSPGQGAVNEQFF,TGTGCCAGCTCCCCGGGACAGGGGGCCGTCAATGAGCAGTTCTTC
TRBJ2-5,NA,NA,TRBV14,CASSLQGPQYF,TGTGCCAGCAGCCTTCAAGGGCCCCAGTACTTC
TRBJ2-1,NA,NA,TRBV29-1,CSVEAPLQGLTLNEQFF,TGCAGCGTTGAAGCCCCACTCCAGGGATTGACCCTCAATGAGCAGTTCTTC
TRBJ2-7,NA,NA,TRBV18,CASSPEGGMYEQYF,TGTGCCAGCTCACCAGAGGGGGGCATGTACGAGCAGTACTTC
TRBJ1-5,NA,TRBD1,TRBV2,CASSGEGRGYGNQPQHF,TGTGCCAGCAGTGGGGAGGGCAGGGGGTATGGGAATCAGCCCCAGCATTTT
TRBJ1-6,NA,NA,TRBV12-2,CASRLRGRVSPLHF,TGTGCAAGTCGCCTCCGTGGCCGGGTTTCACCCCTCCACTTT
TRBJ2-7,NA,NA,TRBV6-6,CASSYSFLAKTYEQYF,TGTGCCAGCAGTTACTCTTTCCTAGCGAAAACCTACGAGCAGTACTTC
TRBJ2-1,NA,TRBD2,TRBV7-2,CASITQAGGPYNEQFF,TGTGCCAGCATCACCCAGGCGGGAGGGCCCTACAATGAGCAGTTCTTC
TRBJ1-1,few,NA,TRBV7-9,CASSLSRTGTEAFF,TGTGCCAGCAGCTTAAGTCGGACGGGGACTGAAGCTTTCTTT
TRBJ2-7,NA,NA,TRBV30,CAWKRGRSYEQYF,TGTGCCTGGAAGAGGGGGAGAAGTTACGAGCAGTACTTC
TRBJ1-2,NA,NA,TRBV29-1,CSVATPQRNYGYTF,TGCAGCGTCGCCACCCCACAAAGAAACTATGGCTACACCTTC
TRBJ1-1,NA,NA,TRBV11-2,CASSLGGAGAFF,TGTGCCAGCAGCTTGGGGGGCGCGGGGGCTTTCTTT
TRBJ2-3,few,TRBD1,TRBV19,CASRYGTGVDTQYF,TGTGCCAGCCGCTACGGGACAGGGGTAGATACGCAGTATTTT
TRBJ2-1,NA,NA,TRBV24-1,CATSDSGRTAYNEQFF,TGTGCCACCAGTGACTCCGGGCGGACAGCATACAATGAGCAGTTCTTC
TRBJ2-7,NA,TRBD2,TRBV7-2,CASSLKGTGSGSYEQYF,TGTGCCAGCAGCTTAAAAGGGACCGGGAGCGGGAGTTACGAGCAGTACTTC
TRBJ2-7,NA,NA,TRBV12-5,CASGSGQGREQYF,TGTGCTAGTGGTTCGGGCCAAGGACGGGAGCAGTACTTC
TRBJ1-2,NA,NA,TRBV7-2,CASSLEGFYGYTF,TGTGCCAGCAGCTTAGAGGGCTTCTATGGCTACACCTTC
TRBJ2-5,NA,TRBD2,TRBV5-4,CASSVVTSGVEQETQYF,TGTGCCAGCAGCGTCGTGACTAGCGGGGTGGAGCAAGAGACCCAGTACTTC
TRBJ1-1,NA,NA,TRBV12-3/TRBV12-4,CASSLGTEAFF,TGTGCCAGCAGTTTAGGCACTGAAGCTTTCTTT
TRBJ2-3,NA,TRBD2,TRBV7-6,CASSQTSGSLTDTQYF,TGTGCCAGCAGCCAGACTAGCGGGAGTCTCACAGATACGCAGTATTTT
TRBJ2-7,NA,NA,TRBV6-5,CASSLRVFGSEQYF,TGTGCCAGCAGTCTGAGGGTATTTGGTTCCGAGCAGTACTTC
TRBJ1-4,NA,TRBD1,TRBV28,CASRSGTGGFRNEKLFF,TGTGCCAGCAGGTCCGGGACAGGGGGCTTTCGGAATGAAAAACTGTTTTTT